These 30 T cell receptor beta chains were sequenced from one sample in a study of control samples from healthy donors and cancer patients. The repertoire was sequenced with immunoSEQ multiplex PCR; TCRdb's copy has only in-frame clones and lacks some. The sample has around 110,000 clones; over 75% are singletons. The sequenced sample consisted of PBMCs. The origin of the receptors is a woman between 50 and 59 years old with colorectal cancer.

DNA of the CDR3: TGTGCCAGCAGTGATGCCGGGTCCTATAATTCACCCCTCCACTTT. Translated, it gives CASSDAGSYNSPLHF. The rearrangement uses TRBV2 and TRBJ1-6, with D uncertain. The germline gives CDR1 SNHLY, CDR2 FYNNEI. Trimming stripped 3 bases from V and 1 base from J, with 7 bases between. The CDR3 has 15 amino acids.

V is TRBV18 and J is TRBJ2-1, with TRBD1 matching 8 bases. Unmatched junction bases numbered 1, after V lost 4 bases and J lost 5 bases. Per germline, CDR1 KGHSH and CDR2 LQKENI. This CDR3 contains 13 residues. In nucleotides, the CDR3 is TGTGCCAGCTCACGACAGGGGAACAATGAGCAGTTCTTC. This translates into CASSRQGNNEQFF. The variable domain in full, with the rest retrieved from reference TRBV18 and TRBJ2-1, is NAGVMQNPRHLVRRRGQEARLRCSPMKGHSHVYWYRQLPEEGLKFMVYLQKENIIDESGMPKERFSAEFPKEGPSILRIQQVVRGDSAAYFCASSRQGNNEQFFGPGTRLTVL.

The V gene is TRBV19, the J gene TRBJ1-1; a weak D match, TRBD1 (5 bases). The CDR3 has 16 amino acids. Deletions cut 8 bases from V and 4 bases from J, with 23 bases between. Germline assignment: CDR1 LNHDA and CDR2 SQIVND (reference sequence). Written as DNA, the CDR3 is TGTGCCAGTGTCACCTTCGCAGGGCCAGAGCCCACTGAAGCTTTCTTT. Amino acid sequence: CASVTFAGPEPTEAFF.

This chain links TRBV28 with TRBJ1-5; 10 bases align to TRBD1. The junction had 6 bases not matched to a gene; V was cut back by 1 base and J by 3 bases. Germline lookup yields CDR1 MDHEN and CDR2 SYDVKM. The CDR3 covers 17 residues. This chain's CDR3 is CASSLSTGGRVNQPQHF. DNA for the CDR3: TGTGCCAGCAGTTTATCGACAGGGGGCAGGGTCAATCAGCCCCAGCATTTT.

The chain's CDR3 is CASAPLLAGNTGELFF. CDR3 bases: TGCGCCAGCGCCCCCCTACTAGCGGGGAACACCGGGGAGCTGTTTTTT. The chain uses TRBV5-1 and TRBJ2-2, with 9 bases identical to TRBD2. Germline loops: CDR1 SGHRS, CDR2 YFSETQ. This CDR3 comprises 16 residues. After removal of 7 bases from V and 1 base from J, the junction contained 8 bases not matched to a gene.

V is TRBV6-1 and J is TRBJ2-7, with 8 nucleotides matching TRBD2. The CDR3 contains 16 residues. With V trimmed by 0 bases and J by 4 bases, 8 bases remained unmatched. Per germline, CDR1 MNHNS and CDR2 SASEGT. Here the CDR3 DNA reads TGTGCCAGCAGTGAAGCGCTTCCGGCTAGCGGGTACGAGCAGTACTTC. This codes for CASSEALPASGYEQYF.

This chain uses TRBV5-1 with TRBJ2-7; 10 nucleotides align to TRBD1. The V and J ends lost 3 bases and 2 bases, in that order; junction bases with no gene match: 5. Germline loops: CDR1 SGHRS, CDR2 YFSETQ. This CDR3 contains 15 residues. The CDR3, as DNA: TGCGCCAGCAGCTGGGCCGGGACAGGGGCCTACGAGCAGTACTTC. Translation: CASSWAGTGAYEQYF.

The J gene is TRBJ2-1, the V gene TRBV5-5; D is possibly TRBD2 (6 bases). The length of the CDR3 is 14 residues. Trimming shortened V by 2 bases and J by 10 bases, and 16 bases separated the two germline ends. Germline CDR1 is SGHKS and CDR2 is YYEKEE (reference sequence). As DNA, the CDR3 is TGTGCCAGCAGCTTAGGTTTTGCGGGACGGGAGCAGTTCTTC. Protein: CASSLGFAGREQFF.

The CDR3 sequence is CASSPMGQVSYEQYF. The DNA for the CDR3 is TGTGCCAGTAGCCCAATGGGACAGGTCTCCTACGAGCAGTACTTC. This chain uses TRBV19 with TRBJ2-7, with 8 bases matching TRBD1. Trimming took 6 bases from V and 0 from J; bases not matched to a gene: 7. The CDR3 extends over 15 amino acids. Germline loops: CDR1 LNHDA, CDR2 SQIVND (reference sequence).

CDR3 bases: TGCGCCAGCAGCTTGACGACAGTGAACACCGGGGAGCTGTTTTTT. Its protein is CASSLTTVNTGELFF. This rearrangement joins TRBV5-1 to TRBJ2-2; TRBD1 might be the D (5 bases). CDR1 is SGHRS, CDR2 YFSETQ, per germline. The CDR3 is 15 amino acids. V was clipped by 1 base and J by 1 base, with 8 bases between them.

The CDR3 region has the DNA TGTGCCAGCAGCTTAGGCGTCGGAGGTAATAGCAATCAGCCCCAGCATTTT. Protein product: CASSLGVGGNSNQPQHF. J is TRBJ1-5 and V is TRBV7-9; no definite D call. This CDR3 has 17 amino acids. Per the germline V gene, CDR1 is SEHNR and CDR2 is FQNEAQ (reference sequence). The V gene lost 1 base and the J gene lost 0 bases, with 13 bases spanning the gap.

J is TRBJ1-1 and V is TRBV7-2, with D unclear. The CDR3 sequence is 14 residues long. Germline-derived CDR1 and CDR2 are SGHTA and FQGNSA. Trimming took off 5 bases at V and 1 base at J, with 11 bases between the two ends. The CDR3 spells CASSPNLANTEAFF. CDR3 coding DNA: TGTGCCAGCAGCCCTAACCTAGCGAACACTGAAGCTTTCTTT.

The chain recombines TRBV7-2 with TRBJ2-7, with D unclear. Trimming took off 1 base at V and 2 bases at J, with 3 bases between the two ends. CDR1 and CDR2 from the germline V gene are SGHTA and FQGNSA. This CDR3 is 12 amino acids long. The CDR3 coding sequence is TGTGCCAGCAGCTTAGTTCCCTACGAGCAGTACTTC. Translating it yields CASSLVPYEQYF.

The chain couples TRBV3-1 (or the pseudogene TRBV3-2) to TRBJ2-2, with a weak D call TRBD2 (7 bases). Trimming cost V 1 base and J 4 bases, with 16 bases left between them. The length of the CDR3 is 17 residues. CDR1 and CDR2 (germline): LGHDT, YNNKEL (reference sequence). CDR3: CASSQVRGASVTGELFF. The CDR3 DNA reads as TGTGCCAGCAGCCAAGTTCGGGGGGCTAGTGTCACCGGGGAGCTGTTTTTT.

As DNA, the CDR3 is TGTGCCAGCCACCGGGACAGGGGAGACATTCAGTACTTC. Its protein is CASHRDRGDIQYF. J is TRBJ2-4 and V is TRBV18; 10 nucleotides agree with TRBD1. The CDR3 has 13 residues. Per germline, CDR1 KGHSH and CDR2 LQKENI. V gave up 8 bases and J gave up 8 bases; unmatched junction bases: 6.

V gene TRBV10-1 combines with J gene TRBJ2-1, with D maybe TRBD2 (6 bases). CDR3 length: 15 amino acids. The germline V gene encodes CDR1 WNHNN and CDR2 SYGVQD (reference sequence). Trimming cost V 2 bases and J 4 bases, with 12 bases left between them. CDR3 sequence (DNA): TGCGCCAGCAGTGAGGGGGGGAGCGGGTACAATGAGCAGTTCTTC. As protein: CASSEGGSGYNEQFF.

The chain employs TRBV3-1 (or the pseudogene TRBV3-2) and TRBJ1-4; TRBD1 aligns across 7 bases. Per germline, CDR1 LGHDT and CDR2 YNNKEL (reference sequence). There are 15 residues in the CDR3. J was trimmed by 8 bases and V by 2 bases; bases with no gene match: 8. CDR3: CASSQQTGRREKLFF. Here the CDR3 DNA reads TGTGCCAGCAGCCAACAGACAGGGAGGCGAGAAAAACTGTTTTTT.

This clone has only a few counts. The V gene is TRBV7-8, the J gene TRBJ2-7; D possibly uses TRBD1 or TRBD2 (5 bases each). The germline gives CDR1 SGHVS, CDR2 FQNEAQ. Trimming left V 5 bases short and J 0 bases short, with 14 bases between. CDR3 length equals 15 residues. CDR3 sequence reads: CASSGARDPSYEQYF. CDR3 sequence (DNA): TGTGCCAGCAGCGGGGCCCGGGACCCCTCCTACGAGCAGTACTTC.

The chain recombines TRBV6-6 with TRBJ1-2; D remains unclear. V lost 0 bases, J lost 0 bases, and 8 bases lay in between. CDR3 size: 15 residues. CDR1 and CDR2 from the germline V gene are MNHNY and SVGAGI (reference sequence). The CDR3 nucleotides read TGTGCCAGCAGTTACTCGGTCAGACCTAACTATGGCTACACCTTC. Translation gives CASSYSVRPNYGYTF.

The chain carries TRBV30 and TRBJ2-1; the D gene is possibly TRBD2 (6 bases). The CDR3 totals 14 residues. Germline V CDR1 and CDR2: GTSNPN, SVGIG (reference sequence). Trimming left V 3 bases short and J 2 bases short, with 11 bases between. CDR3 in DNA: TGTGCCTGGAGGGAGGAGGGACCCTACAATGAGCAGTTCTTC. Its protein is CAWREEGPYNEQFF.

This chain uses TRBV5-1 with TRBJ1-4; 7 nucleotides line up with TRBD1. The CDR3 loop spans 17 amino acids. Losses at the gene ends were 0 bases for V and 8 bases for J; bases not matched to a gene: 13. Germline values: CDR1 SGHRS, CDR2 YFSETQ. CDR3 region: CASSLAKNRGSIEKLFF. The DNA of the CDR3 is TGCGCCAGCAGCTTGGCCAAAAACAGGGGCAGCATAGAAAAACTGTTTTTT.

The chain links TRBV28 to TRBJ2-3; the D is unclear. Trimming shortened V by 2 bases and J by 0 bases, and 12 bases separated the two germline ends. The CDR3 covers 16 residues. Germline CDR1 reads MDHEN; CDR2 reads SYDVKM. The CDR3: CASSLILSTSTDTQYF. The CDR3 nucleotides read TGTGCCAGCAGTTTAATACTTTCGACTAGCACAGATACGCAGTATTTT.

V is TRBV19 and J is TRBJ2-4; D possibly matches TRBD1 or TRBD2 (5 bases each). V shed 6 bases and J shed 15 bases, with 15 bases lying between them. Per the germline V gene, CDR1 is LNHDA and CDR2 is SQIVND (reference sequence). The CDR3 has 11 amino acids. CDR3 region: CASSFGTGLYF. The CDR3 bases are TGTGCCAGTAGCTTCGGGACCGGTCTGTACTTC.

V gene TRBV11-2 combines with J gene TRBJ2-1; 9 bases align to TRBD2. CDR3 length equals 16 residues. CDR1 is SGHAT, CDR2 FQNNGV, per germline. Trimming cost V 1 base and J 10 bases; bases outside gene matches: 11. In DNA form, the CDR3 reads TGTGCCAGCAGCTTAGTGGGCACTAGCGGGCCACGGGAGCAGTTCTTC. This encodes CASSLVGTSGPREQFF.

The rearrangement uses TRBV6-1 and TRBJ1-6; 8 bases fit TRBD1. The CDR3 extends over 15 amino acids. The germline gives CDR1 MNHNS, CDR2 SASEGT. V lost 2 bases to trimming and J lost 4 bases; unmatched junction nucleotides: 1. The CDR3 DNA reads TGTGCCAGCAGTGAACAGGGGGCGTATAATTCACCCCTCCACTTT. It codes for CASSEQGAYNSPLHF.

The V and J genes are TRBV4-2 and TRBJ1-2; 9 bases line up with TRBD1. The CDR3 runs 15 residues. V gave up 1 base and J gave up 2 bases; unmatched junction bases: 2. Germline-derived CDR1 and CDR2 are LGHNA and YNFKEQ. Here the CDR3 DNA reads TGTGCCAGCAGCCAAGGGACAGGGGTAAACTATGGCTACACCTTC. Translating it yields CASSQGTGVNYGYTF.

This chain uses TRBV7-2 with TRBJ2-7; 11 nucleotides match TRBD2. Germline V lookup: CDR1 SGHTA, CDR2 FQGNSA. The CDR3 sequence is 15 residues long. V lost 1 base, J lost 2 bases, and 1 base stayed unmatched. CDR3 nucleotide sequence: TGTGCCAGCAGCTTAGTAGCGGGAGGGGCCTACGAGCAGTACTTC. Its translation is CASSLVAGGAYEQYF.

J is TRBJ1-6 and V is TRBV6-5; D is uncertain. V lost 2 bases and J lost 7, with 6 bases in between. Germline CDR1 MNHEY, CDR2 SVGAGI. The length of the CDR3 is 13 residues. The CDR3, as DNA: TGTGCCAGCAGTTACGATGGAAATTCACCCCTCCACTTT. Residues: CASSYDGNSPLHF.

The chain combines TRBV28 with TRBJ2-5; D is undetermined. The CDR3 has 12 residues. Trimming left V 3 bases short and J 5 bases short, with 7 bases between. CDR1 is MDHEN, CDR2 SYDVKM, per germline. The CDR3 spells CASSFTRETQYF. CDR3 nucleotides: TGTGCCAGCAGTTTTACACGGGAGACCCAGTACTTC.

This chain uses TRBV11-2 with TRBJ2-3; D tentatively fits TRBD1 or TRBD2 (5 bases each). This CDR3 is 15 amino acids long. Germline lookup yields CDR1 SGHAT and CDR2 FQNNGV. Between the trimmed V and J ends, which lost 3 bases and 0 bases, there was a span of 10 bases. The CDR3 reads CASSFRGVSTDTQYF. DNA of the CDR3: TGTGCCAGCAGCTTTCGAGGGGTAAGCACAGATACGCAGTATTTT.